This entry lists 20 T cell receptor beta chains sequenced from one sample in a study of OX40 agonist ivuxolimab in advanced cancers. Assay: immunoSEQ multiplex PCR; the TCRdb copy retains only in-frame clones and omits some. The repertoire includes fewer than 100,000 clones, about 80% of them detected once, and over 0.4% sits in the top ten. Sequencing was performed on CD4+ or CD8+ T cells sorted from blood, taken in a trial of the OX40 agonist ivuxolimab. The receptors shown here come from an adult with an advanced solid tumor such as melanoma, head and neck, liver or kidney cancer.

The genes are TRBV28 and TRBJ2-3, with 7 bases lining up with TRBD1. The germline gives CDR1 MDHEN, CDR2 SYDVKM. V lost 10 bases, J lost 6 bases, and 19 bases stayed unmatched. The CDR3 totals 16 residues. CDR3 loop: CATVLFEGARLDTQYF. CDR3 DNA: TGTGCCACCGTACTTTTCGAGGGGGCACGGTTGGATACGCAGTATTTT.

The gene calls are TRBV6-5 and TRBJ2-7; the D gene is possibly TRBD1 (6 bases). Deletions cut 6 bases from V and 0 bases from J, with 12 bases between. Germline V gives CDR1 MNHEY, CDR2 SVGAGI. The CDR3 has 14 amino acids. As DNA, the CDR3 is TGTGCCAGCAGGCCAGACAGGCTCTCCTACGAGCAGTACGTC. Translated: CASRPDRLSYEQYV.

This chain links TRBV7-9 with TRBJ1-2; D remains unclear. The length of the CDR3 is 16 residues. Germline V gene data show CDR1 as SEHNR and CDR2 as FQNEAQ (reference sequence). The V end was cut by 2 bases, the J end by 8 bases, with 21 bases between. In DNA form, the CDR3 reads TGTGCCAGCAGCTTATCAGGAACGGAGGGTGTCAGGGGCTACACCTTC. Its protein product is CASSLSGTEGVRGYTF.

This clone has only a few counts. This rearrangement joins TRBV7-2 to TRBJ2-1; D remains ambiguous. The CDR3 consists of 16 residues. CDR1 and CDR2 from the germline V gene are SGHTA and FQGNSA. The V gene lost 1 base and the J gene lost 0 bases, with 10 bases spanning the gap. The CDR3 protein is CASSLVAGSSYNEQFF. The CDR3 DNA reads as TGTGCCAGCAGCTTAGTCGCCGGAAGCTCCTACAATGAGCAGTTCTTC.

Only one count was recorded for this clone. The genes are TRBV6-5 and TRBJ1-5; D ambiguous. Germline V gene sequence: CDR1 MNHEY, CDR2 SVGAGI. Trimming pared 2 bases from V and 6 bases from J, leaving 11 bases between. The CDR3 totals 14 residues. In DNA form, the CDR3 reads TGTGCCAGCAGTTACAACGAGATAAGTCAGCCCCAGCATTTT. It is translated as CASSYNEISQPQHF.

The chain carries TRBV7-6 and TRBJ1-5; D may be TRBD1 (6 bases). This CDR3 is 17 amino acids long. V lost 0 bases, J lost 0 bases, and 12 bases lay in between. The germline CDR1 and CDR2 sequences are SGHVS and FNYEAQ. The CDR3 DNA reads TGTGCCAGCAGCTTAGCCTCGGACAGTTATAGCAATCAGCCCCAGCATTTT. Translating gives CASSLASDSYSNQPQHF.

The V call is TRBV7-3, the J call TRBJ2-5, with no clear D. The germline V and J ends were trimmed by 5 bases and 5 bases, with 15 bases remaining between them. This CDR3 is 14 amino acids long. Germline V gene sequence: CDR1 SGHTA, CDR2 FQGTGA. The CDR3 DNA sequence: TGTGCCAGCAGCCTCGACCCGAACTGGGAGACCCAGTACTTC. This sequence encodes CASSLDPNWETQYF.

The chain couples TRBV5-1 to TRBJ2-5; TRBD1 is a possible D gene (6 bases). The V end lost 0 bases, the J end lost 4 bases, and 16 bases lay between the germline ends. Germline V lookup: CDR1 SGHRS, CDR2 YFSETQ. CDR3 length equals 16 residues. CDR3 residues: CASSLVQWLGGETQYF. CDR3 bases: TGCGCCAGCAGCTTGGTCCAATGGCTAGGGGGAGAGACCCAGTACTTC. The variable domain in full, completed from reference TRBV5-1 and TRBJ2-5, reads KAGVTQTPRYLIKTRGQQVTLSCSPISGHRSVSWYQQTPGQGLQFLFEYFSETQRNKGNFPGRFSGRQFSNSRSEMNVSTLELGDSALYLCASSLVQWLGGETQYFGPGTRLLVL.

The J gene is TRBJ1-4, the V gene TRBV2; D unresolved. Germline CDR1 is SNHLY and CDR2 is FYNNEI. The CDR3 is made up of 14 amino acids. V was cut by 5 bases and J by 5 bases, with 12 bases left in between. CDR3 in amino acids: CASSPGGTNEKLFF. CDR3 DNA sequence: TGTGCCAGCAGTCCGGGCGGTACCAATGAAAAACTGTTTTTT. The full variable domain, completed using reference TRBV2 and TRBJ1-4, is EPEVTQTPSHQVTQMGQEVILRCVPISNHLYFYWYRQILGQKVEFLVSFYNNEISEKSEIFDDQFSVERPDGSNFTLKIRSTKLEDSAMYFCASSPGGTNEKLFFGSGTQLSVL.

The chain joins TRBV4-3 to TRBJ1-2; D not resolved. The V gene's germline CDR1 is LGHNA and CDR2 YSLEER. This CDR3 contains 13 residues. Trimming took 4 bases from V and 0 from J, leaving 6 bases between them. The CDR3 DNA reads TGCGCCAGCAGCCCAGCCTCTAACTATGGCTACACCTTC. It yields the protein CASSPASNYGYTF.

The CDR3 nucleotides read TGTGCCAGCTCAAGGGACTTGCTTGAGACCCAGTACTTC. Its protein product is CASSRDLLETQYF. V is TRBV18 and J is TRBJ2-5; tentatively, D is TRBD2 (6 bases). V dropped 5 bases and J dropped 5 bases, with 12 bases sitting between them. CDR1 and CDR2 (germline): KGHSH, LQKENI. The CDR3 runs 13 residues.

This chain links TRBV28 with TRBJ2-3, with D perhaps TRBD2 (5 bases). V lost 11 bases and J 8 bases, leaving 20 bases between the germline ends. The length of the CDR3 is 13 residues. Germline V lookup: CDR1 MDHEN, CDR2 SYDVKM. CDR3: CAVPGDPRGTQYF. CDR3 in DNA: TGTGCCGTTCCCGGAGATCCTCGGGGTACGCAGTATTTT.

The chain has TRBV5-4 and TRBJ1-4, with TRBD1 matching 9 bases. The CDR3 loop spans 15 amino acids. With V trimmed by 2 bases and J by 4 bases, 3 bases remained unmatched. Germline assignment: CDR1 SGHNT and CDR2 YYREEE (reference sequence). CDR3 sequence: CASSFGQGHNEKLFF. CDR3 nucleotide sequence: TGTGCCAGCAGCTTCGGACAGGGGCATAATGAAAAACTGTTTTTT. Looking up the rest from reference TRBV5-4 and TRBJ1-4 gives the full variable domain: ETGVTQSPTHLIKTRGQQVTLRCSSQSGHNTVSWYQQALGQGPQFIFQYYREEENGRGNFPPRFSGLQFPNYSSELNVNALELDDSALYLCASSFGQGHNEKLFFGSGTQLSVL.

The chain links TRBV6-1 to TRBJ2-5; 10 bases fit TRBD1. Germline V CDR1 and CDR2: MNHNS, SASEGT. The V and J ends lost 4 bases and 1 base, in that order; junction bases with no gene match: 3. The CDR3 extends over 15 amino acids. CDR3 loop: CASSGRDRGQETQYF. For the CDR3, the DNA is TGTGCCAGCAGTGGCCGGGACAGGGGCCAAGAGACCCAGTACTTC.

This clone was seen more than once but under ten times. This chain connects TRBV10-2 to TRBJ1-1; TRBD1 matches at 10 bases. The CDR3 is 15 residues long. Germline V gene sequence: CDR1 WSHSY, CDR2 SAAADI. The junction had 4 bases not matched to a gene; V was cut back by 2 bases and J by 4 bases. The CDR3: CASSEGTGAATEAFF. The CDR3 nucleotides are TGCGCCAGCAGTGAGGGGACAGGGGCGGCCACTGAAGCTTTCTTT.

This chain uses TRBV5-5 with TRBJ1-6; no clear D. V dropped 4 bases and J dropped 7 bases, with 12 bases sitting between them. Germline V gene data show CDR1 as SGHKS and CDR2 as YYEKEE (reference sequence). The CDR3 length is 14 residues. Written as DNA, the CDR3 is TGTGCCAGCAGCCCGCTGGGTCGGAATTCACCCCTCCACTTT. It specifies CASSPLGRNSPLHF.

The genes are TRBV18 and TRBJ1-5; D is uncertain. CDR1 and CDR2 from the germline V gene are KGHSH and LQKENI. V was pared by 3 bases and J by 2 bases, with 17 bases between. The CDR3 runs to 17 residues. The CDR3 is CASSPTPLGDGNQPQHF. For the CDR3, the DNA is TGTGCCAGCTCACCCACACCGTTGGGTGATGGCAATCAGCCCCAGCATTTT. Full variable domain (remainder filled in from reference TRBV18 and TRBJ1-5): NAGVMQNPRHLVRRRGQEARLRCSPMKGHSHVYWYRQLPEEGLKFMVYLQKENIIDESGMPKERFSAEFPKEGPSILRIQQVVRGDSAAYFCASSPTPLGDGNQPQHFGDGTRLSIL.

The rearrangement joins TRBV29-1 to TRBJ1-1, with TRBD1 as a possible D gene (5 bases). Germline loops: CDR1 SQVTM, CDR2 ANQGSEA. Between the trimmed V and J ends, which lost 7 bases and 0 bases, there was a span of 12 bases. CDR3 length: 13 residues. CDR3 sequence: CSGRWGVNTEAFF. The CDR3 DNA reads as TGCAGCGGCCGCTGGGGGGTGAACACTGAAGCTTTCTTT.

The gene calls are TRBV7-6 and TRBJ2-3; 7 positions agree with TRBD2. Trimming removed 5 bases from V and 0 bases from J; junction bases left unmatched: 5. CDR3 length: 15 amino acids. Germline CDR1 reads SGHVS; CDR2 reads FNYEAQ. This chain's CDR3 is CASSLGGFSTDTQYF. The CDR3 DNA is TGTGCCAGCAGCCTGGGGGGGTTTAGCACAGATACGCAGTATTTT.

V usage is TRBV7-6 and J usage is TRBJ2-7; TRBD2 agrees at 12 bases. V shed 4 bases and J 2 bases; nucleotides not matched to a gene: 3. This CDR3 spans 15 amino acids. Germline V CDR1 and CDR2: SGHVS, FNYEAQ. CDR3 region: CASSSLAGGPYEQYF. The CDR3 region has the DNA TGTGCCAGCAGCTCGCTAGCGGGAGGGCCCTACGAGCAGTACTTC.